This T cell receptor (beta chain) comes out of a study of vaccination and CD4 T cells after COVID-19. Overall study context: From HCoV-229E, HCoV-OC43, HCoV-NL63 and SARS-CoV-2, overlapping spike peptides were used to stimulate the cells.

The treatment was: approximately nine-day PBMC culture with coronavirus spike peptide pools or control peptides (ViraFEST assay). The collection of CD4+ T cells from the unexposed donor took place before the COVID-19 pandemic (2011-2018). PBMC cultures, at two million cells per well, received 8.5 to 10 IU/ml IL-2 and about 10 ug/ml peptide pools. Culture proceeded for ten to eleven days, and CD4+ T cells were then isolated by negative selection. Cultured CD4+ T cell DNA was sequenced using the Oncomine TCR Beta short-read assay. MiXCR, run by TCRdb on the PCR reads, gives a single entry per CDR3 protein. The table has over 6,500 distinct CDR3 sequences, approximately 40% seen once. Germline-derived CDR1 and CDR2 are SEHNR and FQNEAQ (reference sequence). The CDR3 totals 13 residues. Trimming cost V 0 bases and J 7 bases, with 9 bases left between them. About this clonotype: Antigen: not known.

This clonotype originated in a human donor in good health. The sample taken for sequencing was CD4+ T cells from blood, cultured in vitro. This chain connects TRBV7-9 to TRBJ1-1, with D uncertain. The CDR3 here is CASSLADVGEAFF. The DNA of the CDR3 is TGTGCCAGCAGCTTAGCAGATGTGGGTGAAGCTTTCTTT.